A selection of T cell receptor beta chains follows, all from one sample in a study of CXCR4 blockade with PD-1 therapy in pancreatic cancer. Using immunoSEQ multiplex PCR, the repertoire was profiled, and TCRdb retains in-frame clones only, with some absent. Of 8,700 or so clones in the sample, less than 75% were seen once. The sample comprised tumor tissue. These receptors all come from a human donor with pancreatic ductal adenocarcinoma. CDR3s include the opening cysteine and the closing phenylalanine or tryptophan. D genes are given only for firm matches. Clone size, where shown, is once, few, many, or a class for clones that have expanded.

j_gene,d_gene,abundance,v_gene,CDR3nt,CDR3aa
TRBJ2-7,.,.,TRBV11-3,TGTGCCAGCAGCTATGGGGCTAGGGACCACTACGAGCAGTACTTC,CASSYGARDHYEQYF
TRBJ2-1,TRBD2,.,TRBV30,TGTGCCTGCGGAGCGGGGGCTCCCAATGAGCAGTTCTTC,CACGAGAPNEQFF
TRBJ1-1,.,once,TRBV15,TGTGCCACCAGCAGTTACAGGGCACCGAACACTGAAGCTTTCTTT,CATSSYRAPNTEAFF
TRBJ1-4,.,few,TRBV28,TGTGCCAGCAGCCTAAGTACGTTTTCAACTAATGAAAAACTGTTTTTT,CASSLSTFSTNEKLFF
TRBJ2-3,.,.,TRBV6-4,TGTGCCATCAGTGAGCAAGGGCCCTTCCGGGTTTTCACAGATACGCAGTATTTT,CAISEQGPFRVFTDTQYF
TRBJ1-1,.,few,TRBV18,TGTGCCAGCTCTGCCGACAGATCCTTCACTGAAGCTTTCTTT,CASSADRSFTEAFF
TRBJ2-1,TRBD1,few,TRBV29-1,TGCAGCTTCGGGACAGGGGGCTACAATGAGCAGTTCTTC,CSFGTGGYNEQFF
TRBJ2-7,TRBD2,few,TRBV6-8,TGTGCCAGCAGTTACGGGACTAGCGGGAGAAGGAGGGGTTACGAGCAGTACTTC,CASSYGTSGRRRGYEQYF
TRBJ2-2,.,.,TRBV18,TGTGCCAGCTCACCACCGGTGGGGAACACCGGGGAGCTGTTTTTT,CASSPPVGNTGELFF
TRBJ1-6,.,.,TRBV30,TGTGCCTGGAGTCCCGGAGTCTATAATTCACCCCTCCACTTT,CAWSPGVYNSPLHF
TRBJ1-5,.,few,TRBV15,TGTGCCACCAGCAGAGTCACCAGCAATCAGCCCCAGCATTTT,CATSRVTSNQPQHF
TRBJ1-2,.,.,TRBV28,TGTGCCAGCAGTTCCGGCGGTGGTGGCTACACCTTC,CASSSGGGGYTF
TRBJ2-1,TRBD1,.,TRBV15,TGTGCCACCAGCAGAGGACAGGGGGCCTACAATGAGCAGTTCTTC,CATSRGQGAYNEQFF
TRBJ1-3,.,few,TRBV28,TGTGCCAGCAGGTTAGCGGACCACGCCGTTGGAAACACCATATATTTT,CASRLADHAVGNTIYF
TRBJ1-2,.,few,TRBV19,TGTGCCAGTAGTATCGGCACAGGCAATGGCTACACCTTC,CASSIGTGNGYTF
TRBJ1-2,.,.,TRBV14,TGTGCCAGCAGCCAAGGGGGCTATAACTATGGCTACACCTTC,CASSQGGYNYGYTF